The 22 T cell receptor beta chains reported below all come from one sample, sequenced in a study of T cell responses to AZD1222 COVID-19 vaccine. Measured with immunoSEQ multiplex PCR; TCRdb has only the in-frame clones, and not every one. Here the sample spans fewer than 120,000 clones, roughly nine tenths being singletons. The specimen was peripheral blood, collected on day 0 of AZD1222 vaccination. The receptors were sampled from an adult in good health.

This clone occurred a few times. The chain employs TRBV5-6 and TRBJ1-2; no reliable D call. V was clipped by 0 bases and J by 8 bases, with 14 bases between them. This CDR3 spans 14 amino acids. Germline CDR1 reads SGHDT; CDR2 reads YYEEEE. The CDR3 loop is CASSLGGVDRGYTF. CDR3 sequence (DNA): TGTGCCAGCAGCTTGGGAGGCGTTGATCGGGGCTACACCTTC.

The rearrangement links TRBV6-5 to TRBJ1-2; 11 positions agree with TRBD1. Germline trimming cut 6 bases from V and 6 bases from J; bases unmatched to any gene: 9. The germline CDR1 and CDR2 sequences are MNHEY and SVGAGI. The CDR3 consists of 15 residues. CDR3 coding DNA: TGTGCCAGCAGGCAGGACAGGGGGCTAAACGATGGCTACACCTTC. Translating it yields CASRQDRGLNDGYTF.

This rearrangement joins TRBV19 to TRBJ1-4; D ambiguous. V shed 1 base and J shed 0 bases, with 9 bases lying between them. Germline V gene sequence: CDR1 LNHDA, CDR2 SQIVND (reference sequence). The CDR3 is 16 residues long. CDR3 region: CASSIGVVATNEKLFF. Written as DNA, the CDR3 is TGTGCCAGTAGTATAGGAGTGGTGGCAACTAATGAAAAACTGTTTTTT.

Many counts were recorded for this clone. V is TRBV3-1 (or the pseudogene TRBV3-2) and J is TRBJ1-1; possible D gene TRBD1, 5 bases. The V and J ends lost 8 bases and 9 bases respectively, with 19 bases between them. The CDR3 totals 13 residues. Germline-derived CDR1 and CDR2 are LGHDT and YNNKEL (reference sequence). CDR3 amino acids: CASGEYAGVKAFF. CDR3 in DNA: TGTGCCAGCGGCGAATATGCGGGGGTCAAAGCTTTCTTT.

The rearrangement links TRBV5-1 to TRBJ1-5; TRBD1 aligns across 7 bases. The germline gives CDR1 SGHRS, CDR2 YFSETQ. This CDR3 region has 15 residues. Unmatched junction bases numbered 10, after V lost 5 bases and J lost 5 bases. The CDR3 protein is CASRKSGGLDQPQHF. The CDR3 DNA is TGCGCCAGCAGAAAATCAGGGGGACTGGATCAGCCCCAGCATTTT.

The CDR3, as DNA: TGTGCCAGCAGCCAAGACAGGGGGGTTTTGAACACTGAAGCTTTCTTT. This translates into CASSQDRGVLNTEAFF. The rearrangement joins TRBV14 to TRBJ1-1, with 7 bases aligning to TRBD1. The junction had 4 bases not matched to a gene; V was cut back by 0 bases and J by 0 bases. CDR3 length: 16 residues. Germline-derived CDR1 and CDR2 are SGHDN and FVKESK.

The V call is TRBV3-1 (or the pseudogene TRBV3-2), the J call TRBJ1-2; D is possibly TRBD1 (5 bases). The CDR3 spans 17 residues. Deletions cut 6 bases from V and 8 bases from J, with 28 bases between. Germline CDR1 LGHDT, CDR2 YNNKEL (reference sequence). Here the CDR3 reads CASRLTSEGFGLRGYTF. The CDR3 DNA reads TGTGCCAGCAGACTCACTTCAGAGGGGTTCGGGTTGAGGGGCTACACCTTC.

The chain joins TRBV5-1 to TRBJ2-7, with 9 bases lining up with TRBD1. Germline lookup yields CDR1 SGHRS and CDR2 YFSETQ. CDR3 size: 17 residues. Trimming took 4 bases from V and 6 from J; bases not matched to a gene: 17. CDR3 region: CASSRLRTSGTGSEQYF. DNA of the CDR3: TGCGCCAGCAGCCGTCTTCGAACCTCCGGGACAGGGAGCGAGCAGTACTTC.

This clone was picked up one time. The chain recombines TRBV7-8 with TRBJ1-2, with TRBD1 matching 7 bases. V was clipped by 7 bases and J by 2 bases; unmatched bases: 7. Germline CDR1 reads SGHVS; CDR2 reads FQNEAQ. This CDR3 is built from 14 residues. The CDR3 region is CASTIIQGNYGYTF. CDR3 sequence (DNA): TGTGCCAGCACAATCATACAGGGGAACTATGGCTACACCTTC. The whole variable domain, remainder taken from reference TRBV7-8 and TRBJ1-2, is GAGVSQSPRYKVAKRGQDVALRCDPISGHVSLFWYQQALGQGPEFLTYFQNEAQLDKSGLPSDRFFAERPEGSVSTLKIQRTQQEDSAVYLCASTIIQGNYGYTFGSGTRLTVV.

V usage is TRBV15 and J usage is TRBJ1-2, with TRBD1 identical over 8 bases. The V gene end was trimmed by 0 bases and the J gene end by 8 bases; junction bases not matched to a gene: 8. The CDR3 extends over 15 amino acids. CDR1 LNHNV and CDR2 YYDKDF come from the germline V gene (reference sequence). The CDR3 region has the DNA TGTGCCACCAGCAGAGATAGCACAGGGGGAAACGGCTACACCTTC. Translation gives CATSRDSTGGNGYTF.

The chain carries TRBV4-1 and TRBJ2-1, with 9 bases lining up with TRBD2. The CDR3 is 16 residues long. With V trimmed by 0 bases and J by 3 bases, 3 bases remained unmatched. CDR1 is MGHRA and CDR2 is YSYEKL in the germline V gene. The CDR3 loop is CASSQDPSGNYNEQFF. DNA of the CDR3: TGCGCCAGCAGCCAAGATCCTAGCGGGAACTACAATGAGCAGTTCTTC.

CDR3 bases: TGCGCCAGCAGCTTGCCAGGGTGGGAAGAGACCCAGTACTTC. The encoded protein is CASSLPGWEETQYF. The chain links TRBV5-1 to TRBJ2-5; D is perhaps TRBD1 (5 bases). V was clipped by 1 base and J by 3 bases, with 10 bases between them. This CDR3 spans 14 amino acids. Germline loops: CDR1 SGHRS, CDR2 YFSETQ.

The chain links TRBV11-2 to TRBJ2-5, with D possibly TRBD1 on 6 matching bases. The CDR3 is 13 residues long. V was pared by 7 bases and J by 5 bases, with 14 bases between. Germline V gene lookup returns CDR1 SGHAT and CDR2 FQNNGV. The CDR3: CASTHDRHETQYF. The CDR3 DNA follows: TGTGCCAGCACCCACGACAGGCACGAGACCCAGTACTTC.

The rearrangement links TRBV5-1 to TRBJ2-2, with D unclear. The CDR3 covers 16 residues. V lost 2 bases to trimming and J lost 6 bases, with 17 bases between them. Germline V lookup: CDR1 SGHRS, CDR2 YFSETQ. The CDR3 is CASSFRRVGLAGELFF. Here the CDR3 DNA reads TGCGCCAGCAGCTTCCGAAGGGTTGGGCTCGCCGGGGAGCTGTTTTTT.

The V gene is TRBV28, the J gene TRBJ1-2; tentatively, D is TRBD1 (6 bases). Germline V gene data show CDR1 as MDHEN and CDR2 as SYDVKM. Trimming shortened V by 5 bases and J by 4 bases, and 17 bases separated the two germline ends. CDR3 length: 15 amino acids. CDR3: CASSPPTGNPYGYTF. CDR3 DNA: TGTGCCAGCAGTCCTCCTACAGGGAATCCCTATGGCTACACCTTC.

The chain recombines TRBV2 with TRBJ2-3, with no clear D. V was cut by 6 bases and J by 5 bases, with 9 bases left in between. The germline gives CDR1 SNHLY, CDR2 FYNNEI. The CDR3 sequence is 12 residues long. CDR3: CASSPLGDTQYF. For the CDR3, the DNA is TGTGCCAGCAGCCCCCTAGGAGATACGCAGTATTTT.

The rearrangement joins TRBV14 to TRBJ1-1; D call uncertain. The CDR3 consists of 13 residues. CDR1 and CDR2 from the germline V gene are SGHDN and FVKESK. Trimming cost V 4 bases and J 5 bases, with 11 bases left between them. In nucleotides, the CDR3 is TGTGCCAGCAGCCGGACGGATCAGACTGAAGCTTTCTTT. The encoded protein is CASSRTDQTEAFF.

The chain links TRBV4-1 to TRBJ2-7; the D is unclear. The V gene's germline CDR1 is MGHRA and CDR2 YSYEKL. This CDR3 has 14 residues. V lost 1 base and J 0 bases, leaving 7 bases between the germline ends. In nucleotides, the CDR3 is TGCGCCAGCAGCCAAGTAACAGTCTCCTACGAGCAGTACTTC. Amino acids: CASSQVTVSYEQYF.

The table lists this clone with a few counts. V usage is TRBV28 and J usage is TRBJ1-2, with D maybe TRBD1 (6 bases). Germline CDR1 MDHEN, CDR2 SYDVKM. CDR3 length: 14 residues. Trimming took off 6 bases at V and 0 bases at J, with 11 bases between the two ends. CDR3 DNA sequence: TGTGCCAGCAGGGCGACAGGTTCTAACTATGGCTACACCTTC. Protein sequence: CASRATGSNYGYTF.

The table lists this clone with a count of one. V gene TRBV6-2 or TRBV6-3 combines with J gene TRBJ1-2, with D unresolved. The V gene lost 4 bases and the J gene lost 3 bases, with 12 bases spanning the gap. This CDR3 is built from 14 residues. CDR1 MNHEY and CDR2 SVGEGT come from the germline V gene. The CDR3 coding sequence is TGTGCCAGCAGTTCACAAGGGAATGACTATGGCTACACCTTC. This sequence encodes CASSSQGNDYGYTF.

V usage is TRBV14 and J usage is TRBJ2-1; 8 nucleotides match TRBD1. Germline values: CDR1 SGHDN, CDR2 FVKESK. With 1 base clipped from V and 3 bases from J, the junction kept 11 bases outside the gene matches. This CDR3 region has 18 residues. The CDR3 region has the DNA TGTGCCAGCAGCCAAGTAAAAACAGGGGGTCCTCTCTACAATGAGCAGTTCTTC. It translates to CASSQVKTGGPLYNEQFF.

The rearrangement joins TRBV6-7 to TRBJ1-1; D not resolved. TRBV6-7 is sorted into the ORF group, with uncertain function. The CDR3 contains 17 residues. V was cut by 0 bases and J by 1 base, with 15 bases left in between. CDR3 in DNA: TGTGCCAGCAGTTACTCTTGGTTGCGGGAAACGAACACTGAAGCTTTCTTT. Protein sequence: CASSYSWLRETNTEAFF.